This TCR beta chain was recorded in a study of T cell responses to AZD1222 COVID-19 vaccine. Overall study findings and caveats: The donor group comprised mostly white British people and more females; the analysis possibly underestimated clonal diversity. Reportedly, nearly half of unique spike TCRs recognized epitopes outside B.1.351/B.1.1.7 mutations. The study sampled repertoires only after the peak T cell response.

As for this clone: Its antigen is as yet unknown.

Germline V lookup: CDR1 LNHDA, CDR2 SQIVND (reference sequence). V was shortened by 1 base and J by 1 base, with 4 bases between the two germline ends. The CDR3 runs to 14 residues. Data came from immunoSEQ multiplex PCR; TCRdb stores just in-frame clones and leaves some out. The table records approximately 91,000 clones, about 88% of them present only once. The gene calls are TRBV19 and TRBJ2-2; no clear D. Sequenced here: peripheral blood, sampled on day 0 of AZD1222 vaccination. The TCR sequence derives from an adult in good health. CDR3 protein: CASSIAGNTGELFF. The CDR3 DNA follows: TGTGCCAGTAGTATAGCAGGGAACACCGGGGAGCTGTTTTTT.